A single sample gave rise to the 8 T cell receptor beta chains below, sequenced in a study of technical replicates of blood from a few donors (dated by TCRdb to the late 2010s). The library was prepared using the immunoSEQ multiplex PCR assay. TCRdb obtained this table from immuneACCESS and retained in-frame rearrangements with V and J assigned. These tables miss some clones; where compared with another copy, unresolved V genes account for less than half of the shortfall, and the remainder is unexplained. This sample is represented by around 15,000 clones; approximately 88% of them were singletons. The top ten hold 9.5% to 15% of the sample. The sequenced material came from PBMCs. These receptors originate from a human donor in good health.

J is TRBJ1-5 and V is TRBV10-2, with D tentatively TRBD1 (6 bases). Between the trimmed V and J ends, which lost 8 bases and 4 bases, there was a span of 18 bases. Germline V lookup: CDR1 WSHSY, CDR2 SAAADI. The CDR3 consists of 15 residues. The CDR3 protein is CASQLGQNWNQPQHF. CDR3 nucleotide sequence: TGCGCCAGCCAGCTAGGACAGAATTGGAATCAGCCCCAGCATTTT.

The chain uses TRBV6-5 and TRBJ2-7; D is possibly TRBD1 (6 bases). The CDR3 totals 13 residues. Trimming took off 3 bases at V and 3 bases at J, with 9 bases between the two ends. The germline V gene has CDR1 MNHEY and CDR2 SVGAGI. CDR3 DNA: TGTGCCAGCAGTTATTCCAGGGGCTACGAGCAGTACTTC. This encodes CASSYSRGYEQYF.

This clone has more than one count but fewer than ten. This sequence joins TRBV12-5 and TRBJ2-5; TRBD1 matches at 8 bases. Losses at the gene ends were 7 bases for V and 5 bases for J; bases not matched to a gene: 12. The CDR3 length is 15 residues. The germline gives CDR1 LGHNT, CDR2 FRNRAP. The CDR3 here is CASALTSRGLETQYF. The CDR3 coding sequence is TGTGCTAGTGCCCTCACCAGCAGGGGGCTGGAGACCCAGTACTTC.

The genes are TRBV5-8 and TRBJ1-1; no reliable D call. The CDR3 loop spans 15 amino acids. V lost 1 base, J lost 0 bases, and 10 bases lay in between. Germline V gene lookup returns CDR1 SGHTS and CDR2 YDEGEE. The CDR3 reads CASSLSLSMNTEAFF. As DNA, the CDR3 is TGTGCCAGCAGCTTGTCTCTAAGCATGAACACTGAAGCTTTCTTT.

The chain recombines TRBV27 with TRBJ2-1; TRBD1 matches at 11 bases. The CDR3 spans 16 residues. Germline CDR1 reads MNHEY; CDR2 reads SMNVEV (reference sequence). V was clipped by 5 bases and J by 6 bases; unmatched bases: 9. CDR3 residues: CASSRAPGTGGNEQFF. The DNA of the CDR3 is TGTGCCAGCAGTCGCGCCCCGGGGACAGGGGGCAATGAGCAGTTCTTC.

The chain joins TRBV2 to TRBJ2-5; TRBD2 agrees at 11 bases. This CDR3 contains 20 residues. Trimming removed 7 bases from V and 2 bases from J; junction bases left unmatched: 21. The germline gives CDR1 SNHLY, CDR2 FYNNEI. CDR3 amino acids: CASKGGFGDSGRGGQETQYF. CDR3 nucleotide sequence: TGTGCCAGCAAAGGGGGATTCGGGGATAGCGGGAGGGGGGGGCAAGAGACCCAGTACTTC.

The chain employs TRBV7-8 and TRBJ2-3, with no clear D. Germline CDR1 SGHVS, CDR2 FQNEAQ. CDR3 length equals 13 residues. Trimming took 1 base from V and 4 from J, leaving 6 bases between them. The CDR3 is CASSLGEADTQYF. CDR3 DNA: TGTGCCAGCAGCTTAGGCGAGGCAGATACGCAGTATTTT.

The J gene is TRBJ2-2, the V gene TRBV4-2, with 7 bases lining up with TRBD2. This CDR3 has 17 amino acids. Unmatched junction bases numbered 8, after V lost 0 bases and J lost 4 bases. Germline CDR1 reads LGHNA; CDR2 reads YNFKEQ. CDR3 nucleotides: TGTGCCAGCAGCCAAGAAGGGCCAGCGGGGACCACCGGGGAGCTGTTTTTT. It specifies CASSQEGPAGTTGELFF.